This is a list of T cell receptor beta chains from one sample in a study of CD4+ T cells in melanoma. Profiling relied on immunoSEQ multiplex PCR, and the TCRdb table lists in-frame clones only, not all of them. The table shows tens of thousands of clones, with roughly 80% occurring only once. Input material: cells from a culture (not recorded whether cultured in vitro). The source of these receptors is a human donor with melanoma. Each CDR3 is given with its conserved first and last residue. Fields, in order: D gene, J gene, clone size, V gene, CDR3 protein, CDR3 DNA. The D gene is left open where the match is weak. Clone size is given for some rows only: seen once, a few or many times, or a class if the clone is expanded.

>NA|TRBJ1-5|NA|TRBV5-5
CASSSGPPRSQPQHF
TGTGCCAGCAGCTCTGGCCCCCCGAGAAGTCAGCCCCAGCATTTT
>TRBD1|TRBJ1-5|NA|TRBV19
CASSSIGDRGRLQPQHF
TGTGCCAGTAGTTCAATCGGTGACAGGGGGCGGCTTCAGCCCCAGCATTTT
>NA|TRBJ2-7|NA|TRBV10-3
CAISVKGNEQYF
TGTGCCATCAGTGTAAAAGGGAACGAGCAGTACTTC
>TRBD1|TRBJ1-6|NA|TRBV5-5
CASSSQGAQANSPLHF
TGTGCCAGCAGCTCACAGGGGGCGCAGGCGAATTCACCCCTCCACTTT
>TRBD1|TRBJ1-1|NA|TRBV5-4
CASSFGRGPGLGEAFF
TGTGCCAGCAGCTTCGGCAGGGGGCCTGGCTTGGGTGAAGCTTTCTTT
>TRBD1|TRBJ1-2|NA|TRBV4-2
CASSQTGKRDYTF
TGTGCCAGCAGCCAGACAGGGAAGCGAGACTACACCTTC
>TRBD2|TRBJ2-5|NA|TRBV5-1
CASSAGELRGETQYF
TGCGCCAGCAGCGCGGGGGAACTAAGAGGAGAGACCCAGTACTTC
>TRBD2|TRBJ2-1|NA|TRBV5-1
CASSLGGGVYNEQFF
TGCGCCAGCAGCTTAGGCGGGGGGGTTTACAATGAGCAGTTCTTC
>NA|TRBJ2-5|NA|TRBV30
CAWSVGSRTQYF
TGTGCCTGGAGTGTGGGTAGCCGGACCCAGTACTTC
>NA|TRBJ2-5|NA|TRBV5-6
CASSLWRGQETQYF
TGTGCCAGCAGCTTGTGGAGGGGACAAGAGACCCAGTACTTC
>NA|TRBJ1-1|NA|TRBV30
CAWRNRYLQEAFF
TGTGCCTGGAGGAACAGGTACCTTCAAGAAGCTTTCTTT
>NA|TRBJ2-5|NA|TRBV7-6
CASSLAGQGAGETQYF
TGTGCCAGCAGCTTAGCGGGCCAGGGAGCAGGAGAGACCCAGTACTTC
>TRBD1|TRBJ1-4|NA|TRBV6-1
CASSRDRGNEKLFF
TGTGCCAGCAGTAGGGACAGGGGTAATGAAAAACTGTTTTTT
>TRBD1|TRBJ1-1|NA|TRBV18
CASSPQGQGSMNTEAFF
TGTGCCAGCTCACCACAAGGACAGGGAAGCATGAACACTGAAGCTTTCTTT
>NA|TRBJ1-1|NA|TRBV2
CASGFSRVVAFF
TGTGCCAGCGGTTTCAGTCGCGTAGTAGCTTTCTTT
>NA|TRBJ2-3|NA|TRBV5-1
CASSLGGVGDTQYF
TGCGCCAGCAGCTTAGGTGGGGTTGGAGATACGCAGTATTTT
>NA|TRBJ2-3|NA|TRBV29-1
CSVEDRVEVSTDTQYF
TGCAGCGTTGAAGATCGGGTCGAGGTGAGCACAGATACGCAGTATTTT
>NA|TRBJ2-2|NA|TRBV7-2
CASTYYGGGNAGELFF
TGTGCCAGCACCTACTACGGTGGGGGTAACGCCGGGGAGCTGTTTTTT
>TRBD1|TRBJ1-1|NA|TRBV30
CAWSVSLVRGGTEAFF
TGTGCCTGGAGTGTATCCCTGGTCAGGGGGGGAACTGAAGCTTTCTTT
>TRBD2|TRBJ2-7|NA|TRBV2
CASSEGLADEQYF
TGTGCCAGCAGTGAAGGGCTAGCGGACGAGCAGTACTTC
>TRBD1|TRBJ2-5|NA|TRBV6-5
CASLGTGVFGETQYF
TGTGCCAGCTTAGGGACAGGGGTATTCGGGGAGACCCAGTACTTC
>NA|TRBJ1-5|NA|TRBV2
CASSKTGPESQHF
TGTGCCAGCAGTAAAACAGGGCCGGAGTCCCAGCATTTT
>NA|TRBJ1-6|NA|TRBV10-3
CAIRTDSSSYNSPLHF
TGTGCCATCAGAACCGACAGTAGCTCCTATAATTCACCCCTCCACTTT
>NA|TRBJ1-6|NA|TRBV11-1
CASSLQAGRSPLHF
TGTGCCAGCAGCCTTCAGGCCGGTCGGTCACCCCTCCACTTT
>NA|TRBJ1-2|NA|TRBV19
CASKDRAYTF
TGTGCCAGTAAGGACCGCGCCTACACCTTC
>NA|TRBJ1-1|NA|TRBV2
CAGRRILNTEAFF
TGTGCAGGGCGGCGGATTCTGAACACTGAAGCTTTCTTT
>NA|TRBJ1-1|NA|TRBV15
CATSRWGRSTEAFF
TGTGCCACCAGCAGGTGGGGCAGGAGCACTGAAGCTTTCTTT
>NA|TRBJ1-3|NA|TRBV2
CASRGRERAGNTIYF
TGTGCCAGCAGGGGACGGGAAAGAGCTGGAAACACCATATATTTT
>NA|TRBJ1-1|NA|TRBV14
CASSQPGMNTEAFF
TGTGCCAGCAGCCAGCCAGGGATGAACACTGAAGCTTTCTTT
>NA|TRBJ2-7|once|TRBV30
CAWAPGFVYEQYF
TGTGCCTGGGCCCCCGGATTTGTCTACGAGCAGTACTTC
>TRBD2|TRBJ2-5|once|TRBV9
CASSRRGDETQYF
TGTGCCAGCTCCCGACGGGGGGATGAGACCCAGTACTTC
>TRBD1|TRBJ2-1|NA|TRBV9
CASSPPGTGTSNEQFF
TGTGCCAGCAGCCCTCCGGGGACAGGGACCTCCAATGAGCAGTTCTTC
>NA|TRBJ2-3|NA|TRBV30
CAWRRKDTQYF
TGTGCCTGGAGACGTAAAGATACGCAGTATTTT
>NA|TRBJ2-2|NA|TRBV29-1
CSVLSWTGTGELFF
TGCAGCGTTCTGTCCTGGACGGGCACCGGGGAGCTGTTTTTT
>TRBD1|TRBJ2-7|NA|TRBV4-1
CASSQVGPGQQQYF
TGCGCCAGCAGCCAAGTAGGGCCGGGACAGCAGCAGTACTTC
>NA|TRBJ2-7|NA|TRBV18
CASSPGQYEQYF
TGTGCCAGCTCACCGGGACAATACGAGCAGTACTTC
>NA|TRBJ1-5|NA|TRBV2
CASSGITRGQPQHF
TGTGCCAGCAGTGGAATAACGAGGGGGCAGCCCCAGCATTTT
>TRBD1|TRBJ1-6|once|TRBV19
CASSTDRGNSPLHF
TGTGCCAGTAGTACGGACAGGGGTAATTCACCCCTCCACTTT
>TRBD2|TRBJ2-5|once|TRBV5-1
CASSSQAGRETQYF
TGCGCCAGCAGCTCACAAGCGGGGAGGGAGACCCAGTACTTC
>TRBD1|TRBJ1-2|NA|TRBV19
CASSRSDRGSDGYTF
TGTGCCAGTAGTCGTTCCGACAGGGGATCGGATGGCTACACCTTC
>NA|TRBJ1-3|NA|TRBV7-2
CASSLGAENVGNTIYF
TGTGCCAGCAGCCTGGGAGCAGAGAACGTTGGAAACACCATATATTTT
>NA|TRBJ1-3|NA|TRBV5-1
CASSRGQSSGNTIYF
TGCGCCAGCAGCCGGGGCCAGAGCTCTGGAAACACCATATATTTT
>NA|TRBJ2-3|few|TRBV7-9
CAINPMADTQYF
TGTGCCATCAACCCGATGGCAGATACGCAGTATTTT
>NA|TRBJ2-7|NA|TRBV30
CAWVWHRIYEQYF
TGTGCCTGGGTCTGGCACAGAATCTACGAGCAGTACTTC
>NA|TRBJ1-4|once|TRBV30
CAWSVGNEKLFF
TGTGCCTGGAGTGTAGGAAATGAAAAACTGTTTTTT
>NA|TRBJ1-1|NA|TRBV5-6
CASSLSGRYTEAFF
TGTGCCAGCAGCTTGTCAGGGCGTTACACTGAAGCTTTCTTT
>NA|TRBJ1-4|NA|TRBV2
CASNGINEKLFF
TGTGCCAGCAACGGAATTAATGAAAAACTGTTTTTT